The T cell receptor beta chain under discussion was sequenced for a study of human T cells and chemical hapten exposure. Study-wide points: No change in TCRs above 1 in 1000 frequency was produced by DPC sensitization.

Per germline, CDR1 SNHLY and CDR2 FYNNEI. The length of the CDR3 is 16 residues. V was clipped by 6 bases and J by 7 bases; unmatched bases: 10. This clonotype was detected a few times. Its antigen remains unidentified. Using its own MiXCR run on the RACE reads, TCRdb lists one record per CDR3 protein. The profile shows 190,000 or so distinct CDR3 sequences, 25% to 30% of them singletons. Time point of the sample: pre-sensitization, week 0. Stated treatment: therapeutic diphenylcyclopropenone sensitization with weekly scalp DPC. Only after blood had been drawn was each patch test applied. Unfractionated whole blood served as the source for total RNA extraction.

The TCR comes from a woman under 40 with alopecia areata. Some clones in this sample may be carry-over from other donors' samples. The sample consisted of whole blood, taken in connection with sensitization to the hapten diphenylcyclopropenone (DPC). V gene TRBV2 combines with J gene TRBJ1-6, with 9 bases matching TRBD1. The CDR3 sequence is CASRDRRTGENSPLHF. The CDR3 nucleotides are TGTGCCAGCAGGGATAGACGGACAGGGGAGAATTCACCCCTCCACTTT.